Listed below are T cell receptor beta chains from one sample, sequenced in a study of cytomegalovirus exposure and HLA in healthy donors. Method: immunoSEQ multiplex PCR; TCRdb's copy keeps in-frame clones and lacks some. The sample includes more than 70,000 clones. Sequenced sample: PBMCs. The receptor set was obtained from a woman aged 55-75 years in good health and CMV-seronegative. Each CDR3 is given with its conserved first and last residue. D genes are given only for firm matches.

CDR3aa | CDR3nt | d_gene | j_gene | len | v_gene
CASSPTDREQETQYF | TGTGCCAGCTCACCAACGGACAGGGAACAAGAGACCCAGTACTTC | TRBD1 | TRBJ2-5 | 15 | TRBV18
CASSSLAGGYTGELFF | TGTGCCAGCAGCTCTTTAGCGGGAGGTTACACCGGGGAGCTGTTTTTT | TRBD2 | TRBJ2-2 | 16 | TRBV5-4
CASTPRWGGTQYF | TGTGCCAGCACCCCCCGCTGGGGAGGGACCCAGTACTTC | - | TRBJ2-5 | 13 | TRBV6-1
CASSFLDRVRNEQFF | TGTGCCAGCAGTTTTCTAGACAGGGTGAGGAATGAGCAGTTCTTC | TRBD1 | TRBJ2-1 | 15 | TRBV27
CASSTKAGGFYNEQFF | TGTGCCAGTAGTACCAAGGCGGGAGGGTTCTACAATGAGCAGTTCTTC | TRBD2 | TRBJ2-1 | 16 | TRBV19
CASSDINRGRAFF | TGTGCCAGCAGTGATATCAACAGGGGGCGGGCTTTCTTT | TRBD1 | TRBJ1-1 | 13 | TRBV25-1
CAWSYTGNQPQHF | TGTGCCTGGAGCTACACAGGGAATCAGCCCCAGCATTTT | - | TRBJ1-5 | 13 | TRBV30
CASSLSGRATYEQYF | TGTGCCAGCAGCCTGAGCGGGAGGGCCACCTACGAGCAGTACTTC | TRBD2 | TRBJ2-7 | 15 | TRBV7-2
CASSLEWSSGSYEQYF | TGTGCCAGCAGCTTGGAGTGGTCTAGCGGGAGTTACGAGCAGTACTTC | TRBD2 | TRBJ2-7 | 16 | TRBV5-8
CASSLSLGRVGSNQPQHF | TGTGCCAGCAGTTTATCCCTGGGGAGGGTGGGGTCCAATCAGCCCCAGCATTTT | - | TRBJ1-5 | 18 | TRBV28
CASSAGRTGPSWEQFF | TGTGCCAGCAGCGCCGGGCGGACAGGGCCCTCTTGGGAGCAGTTCTTC | TRBD1 | TRBJ2-1 | 16 | TRBV9
CASSITSGRASSYNEQFF | TGTGCCAGTAGTATCACTAGCGGGAGGGCGAGCTCCTACAATGAGCAGTTCTTC | TRBD2 | TRBJ2-1 | 18 | TRBV19
CATKVAGGQETQYF | TGTGCCACAAAAGTAGCGGGAGGGCAGGAGACCCAGTACTTC | TRBD2 | TRBJ2-5 | 14 | TRBV15
CASSVSGSYEQFF | TGTGCCAGCAGCGTTAGCGGGAGTTATGAGCAGTTCTTC | TRBD2 | TRBJ2-1 | 13 | TRBV7-6
CASSIPWTQGTDTQYF | TGTGCCAGTAGTATCCCTTGGACTCAGGGCACAGATACGCAGTATTTT | - | TRBJ2-3 | 16 | TRBV19
CASTETSGMTTYEQYF | TGTGCCAGCACCGAGACTAGCGGGATGACAACCTACGAGCAGTACTTC | TRBD2 | TRBJ2-7 | 16 | TRBV6-6
CASNLGGLGSDNEQFF | TGTGCCAGCAACTTAGGAGGACTAGGGTCGGACAATGAGCAGTTCTTC | TRBD2 | TRBJ2-1 | 16 | TRBV13
CASYMDQWGGDTQYF | TGTGCCAGTTATATGGATCAATGGGGAGGAGATACGCAGTATTTT | - | TRBJ2-3 | 15 | TRBV5-8
CASSPTSANTGELFF | TGTGCCAGCAGTCCGACTAGCGCGAACACCGGGGAGCTGTTTTTT | TRBD2 | TRBJ2-2 | 15 | TRBV2
CASTGTSGPYEQYF | TGTGCCTCCACCGGGACTAGCGGACCGTACGAGCAGTACTTC | TRBD2 | TRBJ2-7 | 14 | TRBV6-5
CATSRASGQQNYQPQHF | TGTGCCACCAGCAGAGCTTCAGGCCAACAAAACTATCAGCCCCAGCATTTT | - | TRBJ1-5 | 17 | TRBV15
CASSSPRELVNEQFF | TGTGCCAGCAGTTCCCCCCGGGAATTGGTCAATGAGCAGTTCTTC | - | TRBJ2-1 | 15 | TRBV5-4
CASSSYPHTEAFF | TGTGCCAGCAGCTCCTACCCCCACACTGAAGCTTTCTTT | - | TRBJ1-1 | 13 | TRBV11-2
CASSQSLAGGGEQYF | TGCGCCAGCAGCCAAAGTCTAGCGGGAGGAGGCGAGCAGTACTTC | TRBD2 | TRBJ2-7 | 15 | TRBV4-3
CASSTLTGGNTEAFF | TGTGCCAGCAGCACTTTGACAGGCGGGAACACTGAAGCTTTCTTT | - | TRBJ1-1 | 15 | TRBV21-1
CASSLAMETQYF | TGTGCCAGCAGCTTAGCTATGGAGACCCAGTACTTC | - | TRBJ2-5 | 12 | TRBV7-9
CASSLSGISTDTQYF | TGTGCCAGCAGCTTAAGCGGCATTAGCACAGATACGCAGTATTTT | - | TRBJ2-3 | 15 | TRBV7-2
CASSFSGAVDTQYF | TGTGCCAGCAGCTTTAGCGGAGCGGTAGATACGCAGTATTTT | - | TRBJ2-3 | 14 | TRBV7-2
CASSLGTSSYNEQFF | TGTGCCAGCAGTTTAGGCACCAGCTCCTACAATGAGCAGTTCTTC | - | TRBJ2-1 | 15 | TRBV28
CSGGGDYYGEQFF | TGCAGCGGCGGGGGGGACTACTACGGGGAGCAGTTCTTC | TRBD2 | TRBJ2-1 | 13 | TRBV29-1
CASTLFGRENGYTF | TGTGCCAGCACCCTATTCGGACGGGAAAATGGCTACACCTTC | - | TRBJ1-2 | 14 | TRBV27
CASSPGLAGGTDTQYF | TGTGCTAGCAGCCCAGGACTAGCGGGAGGAACAGATACGCAGTATTTT | TRBD2 | TRBJ2-3 | 16 | TRBV7-7
CASSLALAGEVDTQYF | TGCGCCAGCAGCTTGGCCTTAGCGGGAGAAGTGGATACGCAGTATTTT | TRBD2 | TRBJ2-3 | 16 | TRBV5-1
CASRRQPSSYNEQFF | TGCGCCAGCCGGAGACAGCCGAGCTCCTACAATGAGCAGTTCTTC | - | TRBJ2-1 | 15 | TRBV5-1
CASLRNTGRTNEKLFF | TGTGCCAGCCTTCGCAATACAGGGCGGACTAATGAAAAACTGTTTTTT | - | TRBJ1-4 | 16 | TRBV2
CSVEIAGSNTGELFF | TGCAGCGTTGAAATCGCGGGGTCGAACACCGGGGAGCTGTTTTTT | - | TRBJ2-2 | 15 | TRBV29-1
CASSHPGQPGNQPQHF | TGTGCCAGCAGTCATCCGGGACAGCCGGGAAATCAGCCCCAGCATTTT | TRBD1 | TRBJ1-5 | 16 | TRBV6-6
CASRGDSSNTGELFF | TGTGCCAGCAGGGGGGACAGCTCGAACACCGGGGAGCTGTTTTTT | TRBD1 | TRBJ2-2 | 15 | TRBV6-4
CARSSGTSGRSPYEQYF | TGTGCCAGAAGCTCGGGGACTAGCGGGAGATCCCCCTACGAGCAGTACTTC | - | TRBJ2-7 | 17 | TRBV7-5
CASSPRTVLETQYF | TGTGCCAGCTCACCTCGGACAGTTCTCGAGACCCAGTACTTC | - | TRBJ2-5 | 14 | TRBV18
CASSVEVGRRKETQYF | TGTGCCAGCAGCGTAGAGGTAGGACGGAGGAAAGAGACCCAGTACTTC | - | TRBJ2-5 | 16 | TRBV9
CAWSDGVAYEQYF | TGTGCCTGGAGTGACGGGGTGGCCTACGAGCAGTACTTC | - | TRBJ2-7 | 13 | TRBV30
CASSIRQGLIGNTIYF | TGTGCCAGTAGTATACGACAGGGCCTAATTGGAAACACCATATATTTT | TRBD1 | TRBJ1-3 | 16 | TRBV19
CTCLAGDWSEQFF | TGCACCTGTCTAGCGGGAGACTGGAGTGAGCAGTTCTTC | TRBD2 | TRBJ2-1 | 13 | TRBV29-1
CAWVDSGYGYTF | TGTGCCTGGGTGGACAGCGGCTATGGCTACACCTTC | - | TRBJ1-2 | 12 | TRBV30
CAWSDTWRAYNEQFF | TGTGCCTGGAGCGATACATGGAGGGCCTACAATGAGCAGTTCTTC | - | TRBJ2-1 | 15 | TRBV30
CASSQSGTGEYNEQFF | TGTGCCAGCAGCCAGTCAGGGACAGGGGAATACAATGAGCAGTTCTTC | TRBD1 | TRBJ2-1 | 16 | TRBV4-2
CASSLGATDEKLFF | TGCGCCAGCAGCTTGGGGGCAACAGATGAAAAACTGTTTTTT | - | TRBJ1-4 | 14 | TRBV5-1
CSATSGSLGVLNEQFF | TGCAGCGCTACTAGCGGGAGTTTAGGGGTTTTGAATGAGCAGTTCTTC | TRBD2 | TRBJ2-1 | 16 | TRBV29-1
CASSLERTGLRDTQYF | TGTGCCAGCAGCTTGGAAAGGACAGGGCTTAGGGATACGCAGTATTTT | TRBD1 | TRBJ2-3 | 16 | TRBV5-6